Below are 31 T cell receptor beta chains sequenced from a single sample in a study of T-cell memory formation after mild COVID-19. TCRdb re-analysed the 5' RACE reads in MiXCR, keeping a single row per CDR3 protein. This sample has 55,000 to 70,000 distinct CDR3 sequences, with 25% to 30% found just once. Source material: PBMCs or a T cell subset sorted from them (not recorded which). These receptors all stem from a man aged 18 to 30 who had mild COVID-19 (a few samples of this study predate the infection). Cell type and time point are not known.

The J gene is TRBJ2-4, the V gene TRBV27; TRBD1 is a possible D gene (6 bases). Germline V gives CDR1 MNHEY, CDR2 SMNVEV (reference sequence). This CDR3 has 18 residues. V was clipped by 10 bases and J by 0 bases, with 25 bases between them. The DNA of the CDR3 is TGTGCCAACCCACGCCCCAGGGGATCAAGACTAGCCAAAAACATTCAGTACTTC. This sequence encodes CANPRPRGSRLAKNIQYF.

The chain recombines TRBV6-4 with TRBJ2-1; 12 nucleotides align to TRBD2. J was trimmed by 6 bases and V by 6 bases; bases with no gene match: 3. CDR1 and CDR2 (germline): MRHNA, SNTAGT. The CDR3 has 14 amino acids. The CDR3 loop reads CASSPSGGANEQFF. The CDR3 DNA sequence: TGTGCCAGCAGCCCTAGCGGGGGGGCCAATGAGCAGTTCTTC.

The chain has TRBV12-3 or TRBV12-4 and TRBJ2-5; D is unclear. This CDR3 has 12 residues. V dropped 3 bases and J dropped 2 bases, with 4 bases sitting between them. DNA for the CDR3: TGTGCCAGCAGTTTTGGGCAAGAGACCCAGTACTTC. It encodes CASSFGQETQYF.

This chain uses TRBV4-1 with TRBJ2-1; 10 bases are shared with TRBD2. The length of the CDR3 is 17 residues. The trim removed 3 bases at V and 7 bases at J, leaving 12 bases unmatched. CDR1 and CDR2 from the germline V gene are MGHRA and YSYEKL. The DNA of the CDR3 is TGCGCCAGCAGCCATTCCCAGCGGGGGGGCTCGGGAAATGAGCAGTTCTTC. It yields the protein CASSHSQRGGSGNEQFF.

The chain carries TRBV12-3 or TRBV12-4 and TRBJ2-3; a weak D match, TRBD2 (5 bases). V lost 5 bases to trimming and J lost 4 bases, with 16 bases between them. The CDR3 covers 15 residues. The CDR3 sequence: CASSQGRASSDTQYF. CDR3 nucleotide sequence: TGTGCCAGCAGTCAAGGGCGGGCCTCTTCAGATACGCAGTATTTT.

This sequence joins TRBV5-1 and TRBJ1-1; D is uncertain. This CDR3 contains 14 residues. Looked up from germline, CDR1 is SGHRS and CDR2 is YFSETQ. Trimming stripped 1 base from V and 0 bases from J, with 7 bases between. The CDR3 loop reads CASSLFSMNTEAFF. CDR3 sequence (DNA): TGCGCCAGCAGCTTGTTTTCGATGAACACTGAAGCTTTCTTT.

This chain connects TRBV12-3 or TRBV12-4 to TRBJ2-2; no reliable D call. The CDR3 is 13 amino acids. V lost 1 base to trimming and J lost 6 bases, with 6 bases between them. CDR3 in amino acids: CASSLVGAGELFF. CDR3 DNA sequence: TGTGCCAGCAGTTTAGTTGGCGCCGGGGAGCTGTTTTTT.

This clonotype was found a few times. The chain couples TRBV3-2 to TRBJ2-3; the table's D call, TRBD2, has no DNA check behind it. TRBV3-2 is marked as a pseudogene. CDR3 length equals 17 residues. In nucleotides, the CDR3 is TGTGCCAGCAGCCAAGATCCAGCGGGGGGGAAGATCCGTACGCAGTATTTT. It yields the protein CASSQDPAGGKIRTQYF.

The sample holds a few counts of this clonotype. The chain combines TRBV12-3 or TRBV12-4 with TRBJ1-1, with a possible D match to TRBD1 (5 bases). V lost 5 bases to trimming and J lost 1 base, with 14 bases between them. There are 15 residues in the CDR3. The CDR3 loop is CASSPGLGENTEAFF. The CDR3 DNA sequence: TGTGCCAGCAGTCCAGGTTTGGGGGAGAACACTGAAGCTTTCTTT.

This clonotype was detected only a few times. V is TRBV27 and J is TRBJ2-3; 8 nucleotides align to TRBD2. Germline V gene data show CDR1 as MNHEY and CDR2 as SMNVEV (reference sequence). This CDR3 spans 15 amino acids. Germline trimming cut 8 bases from V and 0 bases from J; bases unmatched to any gene: 7. CDR3 in amino acids: CASAGLAGSTDTQYF. CDR3 nucleotide sequence: TGTGCCAGCGCCGGGTTAGCGGGAAGCACAGATACGCAGTATTTT.

The chain joins TRBV6-6 to TRBJ2-1, with a possible D match to TRBD1 (5 bases). The CDR3 covers 12 residues. CDR1 and CDR2 from the germline V gene are MNHNY and SVGAGI (reference sequence). V lost 6 bases and J 7 bases, leaving 10 bases between the germline ends. CDR3 in DNA: TGTGCCAGCAGGGGGCGATGGAATGAGCAGTTCTTC. Its protein product is CASRGRWNEQFF.

The rearrangement joins TRBV2 to TRBJ2-2, with a tentative D call TRBD1 (5 bases). Germline CDR1 is SNHLY and CDR2 is FYNNEI. CDR3 length: 13 residues. V lost 10 bases to trimming and J lost 1 base, with 10 bases between them. CDR3 region: CATEDRNTGELFF. The CDR3 DNA reads TGTGCCACCGAAGACAGGAACACCGGGGAGCTGTTTTTT.

This clonotype turned up a few times. V gene TRBV7-2 combines with J gene TRBJ2-7; 12 bases match TRBD1. CDR3 length equals 14 residues. The J segment lost 5 bases and the V segment lost 4 bases, leaving 3 bases of the junction unmatched. Germline assignment: CDR1 SGHTA and CDR2 FQGNSA. This CDR3 reads CASSSGQGANEQYF. For the CDR3, the DNA is TGTGCCAGCAGCTCGGGACAGGGGGCCAACGAGCAGTACTTC.

This clonotype was seen only once. The rearrangement joins TRBV5-6 to TRBJ1-1; tentatively, D is TRBD1 (5 bases). V was trimmed by 4 bases and J by 9 bases, leaving 10 bases between them. CDR3 length: 11 residues. The germline CDR1 and CDR2 sequences are SGHDT and YYEEEE. The CDR3 coding sequence is TGTGCCAGCAGCCGTCGACAGCAAGCTTTCTTT. Its translation is CASSRRQQAFF.

The chain recombines TRBV7-9 with TRBJ2-4, with unresolved D. The CDR3 totals 14 residues. V shed 2 bases and J shed 8 bases, with 13 bases lying between them. CDR1 is SEHNR, CDR2 FQNEAQ, per germline (reference sequence). CDR3 region: CASSLSSLEDIQYF. The CDR3 bases are TGTGCCAGCAGCTTAAGCAGCCTCGAGGACATTCAGTACTTC.

This clonotype has a handful of counts. The chain couples TRBV7-8 to TRBJ2-7; D uncertain. The CDR3 sequence is 16 residues long. Trimming pared 1 base from V and 0 bases from J, leaving 13 bases between. Germline V gives CDR1 SGHVS, CDR2 FQNEAQ. CDR3 loop: CASSLGIKVSSYEQYV. CDR3 DNA: TGTGCCAGCAGCTTAGGCATTAAGGTTTCCTCCTACGAGCAGTACGTC.

This clonotype has more than one count but fewer than ten. The chain is built from TRBV29-1 and TRBJ2-3, with 8 bases identical to TRBD2. The CDR3 runs 14 residues. With V trimmed by 4 bases and J by 1 base, 4 bases remained unmatched. Germline V gene lookup returns CDR1 SQVTM and CDR2 ANQGSEA. CDR3 sequence reads: CSVGLAGRTDTQYF. In DNA form, the CDR3 reads TGCAGCGTTGGGCTAGCGGGTCGCACAGATACGCAGTATTTT.

The chain carries TRBV20-1 and TRBJ1-1; D not resolved. This CDR3 contains 14 residues. Trimming took off 0 bases at V and 0 bases at J, with 8 bases between the two ends. Germline V lookup: CDR1 DFQATT, CDR2 SNEGSKA (reference sequence). For the CDR3, the DNA is TGCAGTGCTAGAGATCCGCCGGTGAACACTGAAGCTTTCTTT. Translation gives CSARDPPVNTEAFF.

J is TRBJ1-3 and V is TRBV6-2 or TRBV6-3; no definite D call. Trimming took 8 bases from V and 0 from J, leaving 8 bases between them. CDR1 and CDR2 from the germline V gene are MNHEY and SVGEGT. This CDR3 comprises 13 residues. The CDR3 bases are TGTGCCAGCGAAGGGAACTCTGGAAACACCATATATTTT. Protein: CASEGNSGNTIYF.

This clonotype was seen a handful of times. The chain couples TRBV5-1 to TRBJ2-7, with 8 bases that match TRBD2. The CDR3 length is 13 residues. CDR1 is SGHRS and CDR2 is YFSETQ in the germline V gene. The V and J ends lost 7 bases and 5 bases, in that order; junction bases with no gene match: 8. The CDR3 protein is CASREGGPHEQYF. CDR3 sequence (DNA): TGCGCCAGCCGGGAGGGGGGCCCGCACGAGCAGTACTTC.

The CDR3 coding sequence is TGTGCCAGCAGCACCGGGACAGGGTATTCCGAGCAGTACTTC. Translated: CASSTGTGYSEQYF. The chain uses TRBV27 and TRBJ2-7, with TRBD1 matching over 9 bases. Germline V gene sequence: CDR1 MNHEY, CDR2 SMNVEV (reference sequence). V was pared by 6 bases and J by 6 bases, with 9 bases of the junction left unmatched. This CDR3 has 14 residues.

This clonotype was recorded a few times. CDR3 amino acids: CASSSGDSPYEQYV. For the CDR3, the DNA is TGTGCCAGCAGTTCGGGGGACAGTCCCTACGAGCAGTACGTC. The V gene is TRBV12-3 or TRBV12-4, the J gene TRBJ2-7; a weak D match, TRBD1 (7 bases). The ends were cut back, 4 bases at V and 2 bases at J, with 12 bases in the middle. This CDR3 comprises 14 residues.

This clonotype has only a few counts. The V gene is TRBV4-3, the J gene TRBJ2-1; TRBD2 matches at 9 bases. The V gene's germline CDR1 is LGHNA and CDR2 YSLEER. The CDR3 spans 15 residues. V shed 3 bases and J 4 bases; nucleotides not matched to a gene: 4. The CDR3 DNA reads TGCGCCAGCAGCCATGGGACTAGCAGTTACAATGAGCAGTTCTTC. It yields the protein CASSHGTSSYNEQFF.

This clonotype was detected a few times. The V call is TRBV10-3, the J call TRBJ1-6; weak D call: TRBD1 (5 bases). The V gene lost 0 bases and the J gene lost 9 bases, with 12 bases spanning the gap. Germline lookup yields CDR1 ENHRY and CDR2 SYGVKD. The CDR3 totals 15 residues. The CDR3 DNA is TGTGCCATCAGTGAGTCGGGGGTTCCAGGTTCACCCCTCCACTTT. It codes for CAISESGVPGSPLHF.

This chain connects TRBV20-1 to TRBJ2-7; 7 bases map to TRBD1. The V and J ends lost 3 bases and 3 bases, in that order; junction bases with no gene match: 8. Germline V gives CDR1 DFQATT, CDR2 SNEGSKA (reference sequence). There are 14 residues in the CDR3. The chain's CDR3 is CSASSDRARYEQYV. The CDR3 DNA is TGCAGTGCTAGTTCAGACAGGGCTCGCTACGAGCAGTACGTC.

This clonotype was seen a few times. The V gene is TRBV5-6, the J gene TRBJ2-2, with D perhaps TRBD1 or TRBD2 (5 bases each). Germline lookup yields CDR1 SGHDT and CDR2 YYEEEE. V was clipped by 4 bases and J by 5 bases, with 18 bases between them. The CDR3 extends over 16 amino acids. The CDR3 loop is CASSPGPFRGTGELFF. CDR3 coding DNA: TGTGCCAGCAGCCCGGGGCCATTTCGAGGTACCGGGGAGCTGTTTTTT.

This clonotype was seen just once. CDR3 sequence reads: CASSYSSGGIEAFF. The CDR3 DNA follows: TGTGCCAGCAGTTACTCGTCAGGGGGCATCGAAGCTTTCTTT. J is TRBJ1-1 and V is TRBV6-5, with TRBD1 matching over 8 bases. Germline CDR1 and CDR2: MNHEY and SVGAGI. V lost 0 bases and J lost 8; bases outside the gene matches: 5. The length of the CDR3 is 14 residues.

The chain carries TRBV4-2 and TRBJ2-3; no clear D gene. V was trimmed by 0 bases and J by 2 bases, leaving 15 bases between them. The CDR3 runs 17 residues. Germline lookup yields CDR1 LGHNA and CDR2 YNFKEQ. The CDR3 is CASSQEPQWGTTDTQYF. The CDR3 region has the DNA TGTGCCAGCAGCCAAGAACCCCAATGGGGTACCACAGATACGCAGTATTTT.

This clonotype was seen only a few times. This chain links TRBV15 with TRBJ2-1, with D possibly being TRBD2 (6 bases). The V end lost 0 bases, the J end lost 10 bases, and 10 bases lay between the germline ends. The CDR3 has 13 residues. Germline values: CDR1 LNHNV, CDR2 YYDKDF (reference sequence). The CDR3 spells CATSRDSREEQFF. CDR3 sequence (DNA): TGTGCCACCAGCAGAGATTCCCGGGAGGAGCAGTTCTTC.

V usage is TRBV7-3 and J usage is TRBJ2-7; unclear D gene. Germline lookup yields CDR1 SGHTA and CDR2 FQGTGA. CDR3 length: 13 residues. Deletions cut 4 bases from V and 5 bases from J, with 12 bases between. For the CDR3, the DNA is TGTGCCAGCAGCTCCCTTTGGAGCGACGAGCAGTACTTC. Translated, it gives CASSSLWSDEQYF.

The chain employs TRBV6-5 and TRBJ2-1; possibly TRBD1 for D (6 bases). V was pared by 8 bases and J by 0 bases, with 11 bases between. Germline assignment: CDR1 MNHEY and CDR2 SVGAGI. The CDR3 spans 14 residues. CDR3: CASGRGSSYNEQFF. The CDR3 DNA reads as TGTGCCAGCGGAAGGGGGTCCTCCTACAATGAGCAGTTCTTC.